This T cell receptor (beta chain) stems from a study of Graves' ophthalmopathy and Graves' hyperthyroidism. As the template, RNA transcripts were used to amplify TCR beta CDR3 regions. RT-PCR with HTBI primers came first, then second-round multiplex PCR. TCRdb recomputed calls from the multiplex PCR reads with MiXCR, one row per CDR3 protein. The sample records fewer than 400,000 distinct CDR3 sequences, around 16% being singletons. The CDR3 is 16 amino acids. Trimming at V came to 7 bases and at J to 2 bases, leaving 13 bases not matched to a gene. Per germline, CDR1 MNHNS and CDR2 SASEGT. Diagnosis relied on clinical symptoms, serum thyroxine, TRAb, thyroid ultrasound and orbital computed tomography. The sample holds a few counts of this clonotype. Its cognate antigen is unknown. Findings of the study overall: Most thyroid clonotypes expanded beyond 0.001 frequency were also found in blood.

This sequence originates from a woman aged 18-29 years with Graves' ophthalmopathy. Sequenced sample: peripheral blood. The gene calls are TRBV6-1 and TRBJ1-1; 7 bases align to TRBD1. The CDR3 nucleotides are TGTGCCAGCACCTCCCCTTCGGGACAGTTCAACACTGAAGCTTTCTTT. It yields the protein CASTSPSGQFNTEAFF.